The 21 T cell receptor beta chains reported below all come from one sample, sequenced in a study of blood T cell repertoires in COVID-19. Clones were read by immunoSEQ multiplex PCR, and TCRdb kept only the in-frame ones, dropping some. This table holds roughly 200,000 clones, 65% to 90% found once. Sequences were obtained from PBMCs or T cells enriched from blood (not recorded which). Source of these receptors: a woman younger than 45 who had been exposed to COVID-19.

The chain employs TRBV27 and TRBJ2-7, with TRBD1 as a possible D gene (6 bases). V dropped 7 bases and J dropped 2 bases, with 21 bases sitting between them. There are 16 residues in the CDR3. Germline values: CDR1 MNHEY, CDR2 SMNVEV (reference sequence). CDR3 coding DNA: TGTGCCAGCACCCCACTGGGGGCCACAGGGACCTACGAGCAGTACTTC. Protein sequence: CASTPLGATGTYEQYF.

This chain links TRBV27 with TRBJ2-7; D is unresolved. The V end lost 3 bases, the J end lost 0 bases, and 6 bases lay between the germline ends. Germline CDR1 and CDR2: MNHEY and SMNVEV (reference sequence). The CDR3 loop spans 13 amino acids. The CDR3 region is CASSLYISYEQYF. As DNA, the CDR3 is TGTGCCAGCAGTTTGTATATCTCCTACGAGCAGTACTTC.

This chain joins TRBV27 and TRBJ1-1; D gene unclear. Per germline, CDR1 MNHEY and CDR2 SMNVEV (reference sequence). Trimming left V 2 bases short and J 2 bases short, with 12 bases between. The length of the CDR3 is 15 residues. The CDR3 spells CASSLSPTANTEAFF. Here the CDR3 DNA reads TGTGCCAGCAGTTTAAGTCCCACAGCCAACACTGAAGCTTTCTTT.

The genes are TRBV11-1 and TRBJ2-3, with TRBD1 as a possible D gene (6 bases). This CDR3 contains 14 residues. The V end lost 5 bases, the J end lost 4 bases, and 13 bases lay between the germline ends. Germline CDR1 reads SGHAT; CDR2 reads FQDESV (reference sequence). The CDR3 protein is CASSLDRLSDTQYF. The CDR3 DNA sequence: TGTGCCAGCAGCCTGGACAGATTGTCAGATACGCAGTATTTT.

This clone occurred once. CDR3 bases: TGTGCCAGCAGTCCCTCCCGGGAATTAGGTTCACCCCTCCACTTT. Its translation: CASSPSRELGSPLHF. The chain recombines TRBV6-1 with TRBJ1-6; no firm D call. The length of the CDR3 is 15 residues. Trimming cost V 5 bases and J 9 bases, with 17 bases left between them. Germline-derived CDR1 and CDR2 are MNHNS and SASEGT.

V is TRBV2 and J is TRBJ2-4, with TRBD1 matching over 7 bases. This CDR3 is 16 amino acids long. The V gene's germline CDR1 is SNHLY and CDR2 FYNNEI. Unmatched junction bases numbered 11, after V lost 4 bases and J lost 5 bases. Written as DNA, the CDR3 is TGTGCCAGCAGTGGCGACCTCGACAGGGCCCAAAACATTCAGTACTTC. Its protein is CASSGDLDRAQNIQYF.

The rearrangement uses TRBV7-2 and TRBJ1-2; D uncertain. V was cut by 1 base and J by 5 bases, with 14 bases left in between. The germline V gene has CDR1 SGHTA and CDR2 FQGNSA. The CDR3 totals 15 residues. In DNA form, the CDR3 reads TGTGCCAGCAGCTTAGACCGCGGCAGCCTATATGGCTACACCTTC. The encoded protein is CASSLDRGSLYGYTF.

A few counts support this clone. This chain joins TRBV7-3 and TRBJ1-6, with no clear D. The CDR3 loop spans 15 amino acids. The V end was cut by 6 bases, the J end by 10 bases, with 19 bases between. CDR1 is SGHTA, CDR2 FQGTGA, per germline. The CDR3 coding sequence is TGTGCCAGCAGTCTGGGGTCCGGCGGAGGATCACCCCTCCACTTT. Its protein product is CASSLGSGGGSPLHF.

The rearrangement uses TRBV4-2 and TRBJ1-3, with 10 bases fitting TRBD1. After removal of 2 bases from V and 3 bases from J, the junction contained 4 bases not matched to a gene. CDR1 and CDR2 (germline): LGHNA, YNFKEQ. This CDR3 spans 16 amino acids. Here the CDR3 DNA reads TGTGCCAGCAGCCAAAGGACAGGGGGTTTTGGAAACACCATATATTTT. Protein: CASSQRTGGFGNTIYF.

The chain uses TRBV19 and TRBJ1-2; D might be TRBD1 (6 bases). Trimming took 5 bases from V and 4 from J, leaving 14 bases between them. In germline, CDR1 is LNHDA, CDR2 SQIVND (reference sequence). The length of the CDR3 is 14 residues. This CDR3 reads CASSVTGSSYGYTF. CDR3 in DNA: TGTGCCAGTAGTGTAACAGGGAGTTCCTATGGCTACACCTTC. The variable domain in full, completed from reference TRBV19 and TRBJ1-2, reads DGGITQSPKYLFRKEGQNVTLSCEQNLNHDAMYWYRQDPGQGLRLIYYSQIVNDFQKGDIAEGYSVSREKKESFPLTVTSAQKNPTAFYLCASSVTGSSYGYTFGSGTRLTVV.

The gene calls are TRBV5-1 and TRBJ2-1, with a tentative D call TRBD1 (5 bases). Germline CDR1 is SGHRS and CDR2 is YFSETQ. V lost 3 bases to trimming and J lost 8 bases, with 9 bases between them. This CDR3 contains 12 residues. The CDR3 DNA reads TGCGCCAGCAGCTCAGGGAAGGATGAGCAGTTCTTC. This codes for CASSSGKDEQFF. The entire variable domain, with the rest obtained from reference TRBV5-1 and TRBJ2-1, is as follows: KAGVTQTPRYLIKTRGQQVTLSCSPISGHRSVSWYQQTPGQGLQFLFEYFSETQRNKGNFPGRFSGRQFSNSRSEMNVSTLELGDSALYLCASSSGKDEQFFGPGTRLTVL.

This chain connects TRBV5-5 to TRBJ2-7; D not resolved. Trimming took 4 bases from V and 0 from J, leaving 5 bases between them. The CDR3 is 12 residues long. CDR1 is SGHKS and CDR2 is YYEKEE in the germline V gene (reference sequence). CDR3 sequence reads: CASSALSYEQYF. DNA of the CDR3: TGTGCCAGCAGCGCACTCTCCTACGAGCAGTACTTC.

This clone was counted many times. The rearrangement uses TRBV7-2 and TRBJ2-7, with D maybe TRBD2 (5 bases). CDR1 is SGHTA, CDR2 FQGNSA, per germline. The CDR3 runs 14 residues. V dropped 2 bases and J dropped 3 bases, with 11 bases sitting between them. The CDR3 DNA follows: TGTGCCAGCAGCTTACAACTAACTAGCTACGAGCAGTACTTC. Its protein product is CASSLQLTSYEQYF. Full variable domain (rest looked up from reference TRBV7-2 and TRBJ2-7): GAGVSQSPSNKVTEKGKDVELRCDPISGHTALYWYRQSLGQGLEFLIYFQGNSAPDKSGLPSDRFSAERTGGSVSTLTIQRTQQEDSAVYLCASSLQLTSYEQYFGPGTRLTVT.

This chain links TRBV30 with TRBJ1-4; D unclear. The CDR3 has 13 residues. Germline V gene sequence: CDR1 GTSNPN, CDR2 SVGIG (reference sequence). Trimming removed 2 bases at V and 4 bases at J, with 8 bases between. The CDR3 reads CAWSPGGNEKLFF. For the CDR3, the DNA is TGTGCCTGGAGTCCCGGAGGTAATGAAAAACTGTTTTTT.

This chain connects TRBV5-1 to TRBJ1-4; TRBD1 might be the D (6 bases). This CDR3 contains 14 residues. The germline gives CDR1 SGHRS, CDR2 YFSETQ. Trimming left V 4 bases short and J 5 bases short, with 12 bases between. The CDR3 DNA is TGCGCCAGCAGCATAACCCAGGGGAATGAAAAACTGTTTTTT. This sequence encodes CASSITQGNEKLFF.

This chain connects TRBV30 to TRBJ1-4, with TRBD1 matching over 7 bases. V lost 4 bases and J lost 10; bases outside the gene matches: 18. Germline V gene data show CDR1 as GTSNPN and CDR2 as SVGIG (reference sequence). CDR3 length: 16 residues. The CDR3 region has the DNA TGTGCCTGGAAACCCAACCCCCGGACAGGTGGTGGAAAACTGTTTTTT. It yields the protein CAWKPNPRTGGGKLFF.

The chain carries TRBV7-9 and TRBJ1-1; D is ambiguous. With 2 bases removed from V and 7 bases from J, the gap between germline ends came to 14 bases. This CDR3 has 14 residues. CDR1 is SEHNR and CDR2 is FQNEAQ in the germline V gene (reference sequence). DNA of the CDR3: TGTGCCAGCAGCTTAAACCTCCCGCGCGTTGAAGCTTTCTTT. It yields the protein CASSLNLPRVEAFF.

The genes are TRBV13 and TRBJ2-2; 7 bases agree with TRBD1. Germline V CDR1 and CDR2: PRHDT, FYEKMQ (reference sequence). This CDR3 is built from 18 residues. V lost 4 bases, J lost 2 bases, and 13 bases stayed unmatched. CDR3 region: CASSSSYYRGSNTGELFF. The CDR3 DNA is TGTGCCAGCAGCTCGAGCTACTACAGGGGTAGCAACACCGGGGAGCTGTTTTTT.

The chain couples TRBV2 to TRBJ2-5; 9 bases fit TRBD2. The ends lost 6 bases at V and 5 bases at J; junction bases unmatched: 16. The CDR3 extends over 17 amino acids. The germline CDR1 and CDR2 sequences are SNHLY and FYNNEI. The chain's CDR3 is CASRGDSGGGLGETQYF. Here the CDR3 DNA reads TGTGCCAGCAGGGGAGATAGCGGGGGAGGCCTCGGGGAGACCCAGTACTTC. Based on the CDR3 plus reference TRBV2 and TRBJ2-5, the full variable domain is EPEVTQTPSHQVTQMGQEVILRCVPISNHLYFYWYRQILGQKVEFLVSFYNNEISEKSEIFDDQFSVERPDGSNFTLKIRSTKLEDSAMYFCASRGDSGGGLGETQYFGPGTRLLVL.

V and J are TRBV29-1 and TRBJ1-2, with 9 bases fitting TRBD1. This CDR3 is 15 amino acids long. The J segment lost 4 bases and the V segment lost 4 bases, leaving 10 bases of the junction unmatched. Germline CDR1 SQVTM, CDR2 ANQGSEA. CDR3 amino acids: CSVGIFGTGSYGYTF. The CDR3 DNA reads TGCAGCGTTGGTATCTTCGGGACAGGGTCCTATGGCTACACCTTC.

The genes are TRBV7-9 and TRBJ1-5, with D tentatively TRBD1 (5 bases). The CDR3 has 14 residues. Germline V gene data show CDR1 as SEHNR and CDR2 as FQNEAQ (reference sequence). V gave up 2 bases and J gave up 5 bases, with 10 bases separating them. CDR3 nucleotides: TGTGCCAGCAGCTTATCTGGGGCCGATCAGCCCCAGCATTTT. Protein sequence: CASSLSGADQPQHF.